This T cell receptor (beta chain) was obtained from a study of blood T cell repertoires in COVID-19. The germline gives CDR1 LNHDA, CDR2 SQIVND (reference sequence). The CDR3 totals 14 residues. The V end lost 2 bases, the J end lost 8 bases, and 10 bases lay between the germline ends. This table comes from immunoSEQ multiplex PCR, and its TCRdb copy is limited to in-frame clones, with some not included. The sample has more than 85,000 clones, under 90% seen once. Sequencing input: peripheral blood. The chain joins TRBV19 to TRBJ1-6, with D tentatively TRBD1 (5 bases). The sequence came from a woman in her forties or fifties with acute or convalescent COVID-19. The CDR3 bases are TGTGCCAGTAGTATAACCGACAGTTATTCACCCCTCCACTTT. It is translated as CASSITDSYSPLHF.